Reported below is one TCR beta chain. From germline, CDR1 is SGHAT and CDR2 FQNNGV. Deletions cut 4 bases from V and 3 bases from J, with 12 bases between. The CDR3 has 15 amino acids. Sequencing used immunoSEQ multiplex PCR; TCRdb keeps in-frame clones, though not all of them. The repertoire consists of approximately 500,000 clones, with 70% to 90% occurring once and the leading ten covering less than 9.5%. Seattle patients were enrolled during active infection and followed longitudinally. This specimen belongs to a study of blood T cell repertoires in COVID-19. Study summary: Italy, Spain and the United States were the sources of the convalescent and acute COVID-19 samples. Nucleic acid was either cDNA or gDNA, and it came from T cells, B-cell-depleted T cells, or PBMCs.

The sequenced sample was peripheral blood. The TCR was taken from a woman aged 45-65 years with COVID-19, enrolled during active disease. The rearrangement links TRBV11-2 to TRBJ1-4; TRBD1 is a possible D gene (6 bases). For the CDR3, the DNA is TGTGCCAGCAGCTCCCTACAGGGATCTAATGAAAAACTGTTTTTT. This gives the protein CASSSLQGSNEKLFF.